The clone carrying this T cell receptor beta chain was found many times. Its matching antigen is unknown. These data come from a study of early T cells in non-severe SARS-CoV-2 infection. Study-wide background: Chains stayed unpaired after sequencing of bulk RNA from unsorted whole blood.

Study findings and constraints: Missing private and CD4 specificities, VDJdb matching favored anti-spike CD8 responses.

V gave up 4 bases and J gave up 0 bases, with 10 bases separating them. Germline V gives CDR1 MNHEY, CDR2 SVGEGT. CDR3 length: 15 residues. Tagging with unique molecular identifiers was applied to individual cDNA molecules. In TCRdb, the 5' RACE reads were re-called with MiXCR into one record per CDR3 protein. The data contain 55,000 to 80,000 distinct CDR3 sequences, around 10% of them singletons. The source of this sequence is an adult who was a healthcare worker with PCR-confirmed SARS-CoV-2 infection or an uninfected control (not recorded which). The genes are TRBV6-2 or TRBV6-3 and TRBJ1-3; TRBD1 is a possible D gene (6 bases). The material sequenced was whole blood. DNA for the CDR3: TGTGCCAGCAGTTTCGACAGGAGCTCTGGAAACACCATATATTTT. Protein product: CASSFDRSSGNTIYF.